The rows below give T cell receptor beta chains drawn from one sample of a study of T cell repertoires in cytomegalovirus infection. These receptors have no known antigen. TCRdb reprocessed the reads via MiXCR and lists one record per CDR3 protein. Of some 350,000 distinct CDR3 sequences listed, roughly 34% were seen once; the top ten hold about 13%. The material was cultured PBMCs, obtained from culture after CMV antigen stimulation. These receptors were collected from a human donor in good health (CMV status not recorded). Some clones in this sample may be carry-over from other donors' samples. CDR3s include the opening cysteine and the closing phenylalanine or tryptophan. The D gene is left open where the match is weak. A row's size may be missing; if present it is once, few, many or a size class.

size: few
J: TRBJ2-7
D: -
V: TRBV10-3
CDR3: CAISESGGFPSTYF

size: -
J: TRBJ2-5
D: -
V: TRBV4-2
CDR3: CASSQVTGETQYF

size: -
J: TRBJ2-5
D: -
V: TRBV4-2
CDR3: CASSSTDSGGSDF

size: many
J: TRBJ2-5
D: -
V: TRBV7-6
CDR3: CASSDKLGQALRETQYF

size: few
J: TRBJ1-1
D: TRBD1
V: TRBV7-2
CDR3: CASSLRLRTGKAEAFF

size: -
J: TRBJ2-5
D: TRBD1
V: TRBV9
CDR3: CASSVGTGGLWETQYF

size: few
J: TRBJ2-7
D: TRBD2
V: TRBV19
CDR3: CASSMTLAGAYEQYF

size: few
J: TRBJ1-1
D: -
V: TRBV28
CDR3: CASRIGQSQNTEAFF

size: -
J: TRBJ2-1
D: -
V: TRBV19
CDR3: CASNQFGPPSSYNEQFF

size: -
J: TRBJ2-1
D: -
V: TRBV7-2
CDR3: CASSWSHKQFF

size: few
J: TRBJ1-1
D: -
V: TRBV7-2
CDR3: CASSRGVWGDTEAFF

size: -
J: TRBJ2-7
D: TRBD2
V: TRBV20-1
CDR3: CSARVAGGVGQYF

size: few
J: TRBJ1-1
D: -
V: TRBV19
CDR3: CASKGGTEAFF

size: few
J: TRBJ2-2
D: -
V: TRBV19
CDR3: CASSMGGGSNTGELFF

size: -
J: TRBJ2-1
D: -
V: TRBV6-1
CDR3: CASWEATYNEQFF

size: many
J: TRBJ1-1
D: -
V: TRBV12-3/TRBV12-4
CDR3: CASSRQASMNTEAFF

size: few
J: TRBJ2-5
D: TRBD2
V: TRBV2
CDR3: CASSTTSGRETQYF

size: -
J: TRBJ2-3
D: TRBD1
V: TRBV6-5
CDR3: CALDRGPIDTQYF

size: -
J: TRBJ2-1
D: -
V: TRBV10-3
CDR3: CAISDPDLRKQFF

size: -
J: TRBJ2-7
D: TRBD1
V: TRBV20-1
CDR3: CSARRQGPYEQYF

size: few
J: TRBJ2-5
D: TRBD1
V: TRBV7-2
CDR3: CASSPSRGKETQYF

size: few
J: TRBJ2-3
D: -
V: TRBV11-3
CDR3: CASSLQIGADTQYF

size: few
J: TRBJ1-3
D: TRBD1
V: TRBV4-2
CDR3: CASSHPGQGISGNTIYF

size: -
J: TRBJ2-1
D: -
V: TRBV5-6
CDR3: CASSLRQVYNEQFF

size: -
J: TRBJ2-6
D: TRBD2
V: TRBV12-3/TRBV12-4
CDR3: CASSTYGLAGGSGANVLTF

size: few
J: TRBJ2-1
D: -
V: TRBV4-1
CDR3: CASSQGITGRLNEQFF

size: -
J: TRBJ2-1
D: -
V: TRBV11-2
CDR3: CASRSGTGLSGIDNEQFF

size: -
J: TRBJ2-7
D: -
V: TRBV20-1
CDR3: CSASDQTYEQYF

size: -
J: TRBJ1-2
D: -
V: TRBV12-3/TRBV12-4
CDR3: CASSFHTLYGYTF

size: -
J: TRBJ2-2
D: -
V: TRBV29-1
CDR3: CSVQAPAGELFF

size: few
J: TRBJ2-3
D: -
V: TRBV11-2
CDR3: CASSFLGVDTQYF

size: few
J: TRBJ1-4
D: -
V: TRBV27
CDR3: CASSKSWANEKLFF

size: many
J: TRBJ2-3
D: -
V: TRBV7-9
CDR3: CASSRGSGGADTQYF

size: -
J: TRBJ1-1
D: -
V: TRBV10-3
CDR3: CAISRTGRTEAFF

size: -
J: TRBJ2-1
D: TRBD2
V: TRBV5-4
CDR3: CASSPGTNPTRVGEQFF